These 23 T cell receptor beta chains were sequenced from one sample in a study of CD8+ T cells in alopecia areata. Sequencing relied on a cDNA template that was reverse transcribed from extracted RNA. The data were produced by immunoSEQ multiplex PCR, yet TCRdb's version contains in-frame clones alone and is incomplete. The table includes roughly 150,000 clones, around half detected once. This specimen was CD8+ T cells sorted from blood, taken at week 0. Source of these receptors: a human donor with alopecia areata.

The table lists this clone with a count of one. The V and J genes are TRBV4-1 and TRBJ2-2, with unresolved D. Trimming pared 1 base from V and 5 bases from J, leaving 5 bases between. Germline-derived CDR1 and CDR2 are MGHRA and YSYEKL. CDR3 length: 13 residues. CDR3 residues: CASSQGLTGELFF. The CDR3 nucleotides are TGCGCCAGCAGCCAAGGCCTTACCGGGGAGCTGTTTTTT.

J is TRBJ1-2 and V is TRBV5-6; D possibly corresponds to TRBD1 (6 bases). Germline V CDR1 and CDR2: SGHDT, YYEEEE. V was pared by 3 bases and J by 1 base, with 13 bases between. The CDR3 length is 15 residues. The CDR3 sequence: CASSSDRTHNYGYTF. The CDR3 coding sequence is TGTGCCAGCAGCTCCGACAGGACACATAACTATGGCTACACCTTC.

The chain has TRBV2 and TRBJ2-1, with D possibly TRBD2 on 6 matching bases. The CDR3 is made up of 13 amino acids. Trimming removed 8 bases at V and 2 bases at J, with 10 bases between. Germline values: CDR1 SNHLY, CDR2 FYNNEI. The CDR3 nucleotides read TGTGCCAGCGGGGGGACTGCCTACAATGAGCAGTTCTTC. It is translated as CASGGTAYNEQFF.

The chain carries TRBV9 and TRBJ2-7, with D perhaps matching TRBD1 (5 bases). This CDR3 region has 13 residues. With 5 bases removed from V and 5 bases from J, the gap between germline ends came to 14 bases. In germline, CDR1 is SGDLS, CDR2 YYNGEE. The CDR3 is CASSPGNVHEQYF. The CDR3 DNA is TGTGCCAGCAGTCCAGGGAATGTCCACGAGCAGTACTTC.

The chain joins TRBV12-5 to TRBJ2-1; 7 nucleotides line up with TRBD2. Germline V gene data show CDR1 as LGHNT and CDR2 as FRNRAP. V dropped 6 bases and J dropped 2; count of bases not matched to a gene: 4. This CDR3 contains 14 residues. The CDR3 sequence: CASGAGDPYNEQFF. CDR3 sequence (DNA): TGTGCTAGTGGCGCGGGGGACCCCTACAATGAGCAGTTCTTC.

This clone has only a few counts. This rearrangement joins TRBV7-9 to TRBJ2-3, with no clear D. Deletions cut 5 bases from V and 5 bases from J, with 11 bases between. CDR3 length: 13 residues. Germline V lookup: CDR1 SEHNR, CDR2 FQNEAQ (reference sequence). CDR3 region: CASSPDVKDTQYF. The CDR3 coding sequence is TGTGCCAGCAGCCCGGACGTCAAAGATACGCAGTATTTT.

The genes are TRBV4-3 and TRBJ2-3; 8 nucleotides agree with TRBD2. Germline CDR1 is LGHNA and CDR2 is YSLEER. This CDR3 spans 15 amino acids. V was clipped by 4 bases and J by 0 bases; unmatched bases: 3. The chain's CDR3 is CASSPTSGSTDTQYF. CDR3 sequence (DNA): TGCGCCAGCAGCCCTACTAGCGGTAGCACAGATACGCAGTATTTT.

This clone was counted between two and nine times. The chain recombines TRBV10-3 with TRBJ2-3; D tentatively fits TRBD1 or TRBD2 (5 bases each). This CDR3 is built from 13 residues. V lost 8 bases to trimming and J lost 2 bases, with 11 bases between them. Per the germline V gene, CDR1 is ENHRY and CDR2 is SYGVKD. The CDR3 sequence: CAISGQDTDTQYF. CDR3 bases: TGTGCCATCTCGGGGCAGGACACAGATACGCAGTATTTT.

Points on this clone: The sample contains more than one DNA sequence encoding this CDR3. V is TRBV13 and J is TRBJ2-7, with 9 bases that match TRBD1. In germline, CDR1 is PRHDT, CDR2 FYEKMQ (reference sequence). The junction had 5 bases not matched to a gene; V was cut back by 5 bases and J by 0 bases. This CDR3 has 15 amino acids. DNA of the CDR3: TGTGCCAGCAGCCTGGGACAGGGAAGCTCCTACGAGCAGTACTTC. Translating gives CASSLGQGSSYEQYF.

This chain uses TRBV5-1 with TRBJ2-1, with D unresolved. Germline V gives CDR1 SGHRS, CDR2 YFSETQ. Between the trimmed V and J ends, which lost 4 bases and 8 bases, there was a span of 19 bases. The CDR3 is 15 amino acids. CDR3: CASSQDDRGSDEQFF. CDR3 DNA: TGCGCCAGCAGCCAAGATGACCGCGGAAGCGATGAGCAGTTCTTC.

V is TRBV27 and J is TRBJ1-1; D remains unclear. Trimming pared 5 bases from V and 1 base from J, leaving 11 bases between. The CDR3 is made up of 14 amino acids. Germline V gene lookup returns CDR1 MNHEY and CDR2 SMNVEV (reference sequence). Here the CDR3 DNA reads TGTGCCAGCAGTGCGACCGGGGAGAACACTGAAGCTTTCTTT. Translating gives CASSATGENTEAFF.

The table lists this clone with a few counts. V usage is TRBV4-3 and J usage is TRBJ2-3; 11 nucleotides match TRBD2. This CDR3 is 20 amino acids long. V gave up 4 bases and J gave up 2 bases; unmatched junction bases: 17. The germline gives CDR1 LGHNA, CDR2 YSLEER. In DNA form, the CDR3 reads TGCGCCAGCAGCCCGACGCCGGAGGCTAGCGGGGGGCTGGACACAGATACGCAGTATTTT. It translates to CASSPTPEASGGLDTDTQYF.

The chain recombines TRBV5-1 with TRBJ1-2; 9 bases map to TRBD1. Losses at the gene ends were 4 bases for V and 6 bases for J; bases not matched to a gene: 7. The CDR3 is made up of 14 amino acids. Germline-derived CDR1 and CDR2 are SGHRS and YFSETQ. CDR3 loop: CASSIKQGADGYTF. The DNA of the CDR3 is TGCGCCAGCAGCATCAAACAGGGGGCAGATGGCTACACCTTC.

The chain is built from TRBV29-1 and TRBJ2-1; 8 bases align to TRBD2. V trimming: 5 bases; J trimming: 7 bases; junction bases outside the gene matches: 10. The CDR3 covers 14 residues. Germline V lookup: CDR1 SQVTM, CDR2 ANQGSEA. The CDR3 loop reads CSVYGGELQNEQFF. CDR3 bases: TGCAGCGTTTACGGGGGGGAGCTACAAAATGAGCAGTTCTTC.

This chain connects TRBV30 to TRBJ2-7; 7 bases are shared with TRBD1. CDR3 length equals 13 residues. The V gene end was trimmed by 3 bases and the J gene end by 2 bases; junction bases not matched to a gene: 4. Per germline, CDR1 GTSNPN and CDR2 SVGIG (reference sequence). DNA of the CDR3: TGTGCCTGGAGCGGGACAGTTACCTACGAGCAGTACTTC. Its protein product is CAWSGTVTYEQYF.

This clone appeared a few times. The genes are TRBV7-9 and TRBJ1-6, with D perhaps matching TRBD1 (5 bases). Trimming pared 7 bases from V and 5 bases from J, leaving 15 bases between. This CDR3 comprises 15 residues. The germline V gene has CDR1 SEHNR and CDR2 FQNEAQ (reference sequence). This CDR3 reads CASTDRSFNNSPLHF. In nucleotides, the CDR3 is TGTGCCAGCACAGACAGATCCTTCAATAATTCACCCCTCCACTTT.

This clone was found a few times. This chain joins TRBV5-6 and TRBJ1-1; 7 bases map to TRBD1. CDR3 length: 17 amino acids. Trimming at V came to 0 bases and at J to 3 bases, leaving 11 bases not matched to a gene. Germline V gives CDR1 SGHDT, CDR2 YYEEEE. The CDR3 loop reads CASSLADRAFVDTEAFF. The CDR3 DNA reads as TGTGCCAGCAGCTTGGCCGACAGGGCCTTTGTCGACACTGAAGCTTTCTTT.

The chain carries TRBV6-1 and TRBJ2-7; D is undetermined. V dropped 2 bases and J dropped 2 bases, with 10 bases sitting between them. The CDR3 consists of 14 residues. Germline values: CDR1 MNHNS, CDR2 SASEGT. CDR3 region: CASSESSGTYEQYF. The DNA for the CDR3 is TGTGCCAGCAGTGAAAGCTCCGGTACCTACGAGCAGTACTTC.

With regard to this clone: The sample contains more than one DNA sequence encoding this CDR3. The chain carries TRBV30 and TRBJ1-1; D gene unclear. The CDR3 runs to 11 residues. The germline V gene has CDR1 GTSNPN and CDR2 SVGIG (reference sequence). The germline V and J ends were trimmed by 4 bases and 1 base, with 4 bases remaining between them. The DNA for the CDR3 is TGTGCCTGGAAGAAGAACACTGAAGCTTTCTTT. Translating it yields CAWKKNTEAFF. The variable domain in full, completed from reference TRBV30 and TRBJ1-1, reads SQTIHQWPATLVQPVGSPLSLECTVEGTSNPNLYWYRQAAGRGLQLLFYSVGIGQISSEVPQNLSASRPQDRQFILSSKKLLLSDSGFYLCAWKKNTEAFFGQGTRLTVV.

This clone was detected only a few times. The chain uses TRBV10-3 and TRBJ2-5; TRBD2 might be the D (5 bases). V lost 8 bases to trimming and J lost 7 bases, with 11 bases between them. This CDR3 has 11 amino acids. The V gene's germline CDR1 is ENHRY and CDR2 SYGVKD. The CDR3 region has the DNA TGTGCCATCCGTGCAAGCGGGACCCAGTACTTC. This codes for CAIRASGTQYF.

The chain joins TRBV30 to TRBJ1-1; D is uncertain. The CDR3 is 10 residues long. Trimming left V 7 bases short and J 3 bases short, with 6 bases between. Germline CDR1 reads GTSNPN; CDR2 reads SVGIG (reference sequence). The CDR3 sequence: CASWDTEAFF. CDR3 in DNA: TGTGCCTCGTGGGACACTGAAGCTTTCTTT. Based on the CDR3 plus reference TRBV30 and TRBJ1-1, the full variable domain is SQTIHQWPATLVQPVGSPLSLECTVEGTSNPNLYWYRQAAGRGLQLLFYSVGIGQISSEVPQNLSASRPQDRQFILSSKKLLLSDSGFYLCASWDTEAFFGQGTRLTVV.

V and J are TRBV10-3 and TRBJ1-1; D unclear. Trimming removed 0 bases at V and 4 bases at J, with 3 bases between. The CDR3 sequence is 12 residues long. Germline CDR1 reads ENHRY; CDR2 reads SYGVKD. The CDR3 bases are TGTGCCATCAGTGAGTCGCTCACTGAAGCTTTCTTT. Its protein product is CAISESLTEAFF.

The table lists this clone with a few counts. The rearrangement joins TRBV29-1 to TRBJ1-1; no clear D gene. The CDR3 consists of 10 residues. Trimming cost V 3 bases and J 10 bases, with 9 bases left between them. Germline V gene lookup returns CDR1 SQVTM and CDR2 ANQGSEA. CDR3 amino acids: CSVDRGGAFF. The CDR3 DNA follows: TGCAGCGTTGACCGGGGAGGAGCTTTCTTT.